Sequencing of this TCR beta chain was carried out in a study of long-term antiretroviral therapy in people with HIV (dated by TCRdb to the early 2020s). In the study overall: The earliest samples were collected roughly a decade before the 2015 WHO recommendation for immediate ART, at a time when ART was usually postponed until CD4 counts fell. From some 33 adults with confirmed HIV infection, the cohort provided approximately 190 cryopreserved PBMC samples, gathered serially across a mean of around six years (range 1-12). A retrospective serial study tested whether ART initiation and durable HIV suppression were associated with changes in peripheral blood TRB repertoire composition and diversity. Test extractions of a monoclonal T-cell line alongside 33 polyclonal samples showed no cross-contamination during QIAcube processing. Eleven of the 30 participants with HIV were female. On the study overall, not on this receptor specifically: Because pre-ART samples had limited cell numbers, profiling was done on unsorted PBMC rather than on sorted CD4+ and CD8+ T cells. The repertoire was dominated across all time points by expanded TRB clones identified before ART initiation, although this dominance was seen to fluctuate and to decrease in many PLHIV after ART. CDR3 length ranges in HIV repertoires were narrower than in controls, and network structure suggested an antigen-experienced repertoire with only a slight naive shift after ART. The samples were dated from about 2003 to 2018, and the ART regimens that were used may be less effective than current ART regimens. Inferences about post-ART repertoire changes are limited because no data were available on ART adherence, viral resistance or therapy changes. Starting ART was linked to a significant rise in TRB diversity, yet even after long-term ART the diversity remained significantly lower than in transplant donor controls. Because PBMC availability was limited, only the TCR beta chain was sequenced, with no alpha chain pairing.

Counted from cysteine to phenylalanine, this CDR3 has 15 amino acids. Only CDR3 DNA is held: 45 bases, read in frame from base 1. CDR1 SGHNT and CDR2 YYREEE were looked up in the germline V gene (reference sequence). V is clipped by 0 bases and J by 6 bases, and the sequence between their germline boundaries is 10 bases long. On this clone itself: There is no known antigen for this receptor. No clone much larger than this one lies a single base away; base qualities are absent.

To be included, a participant needed at least one PBMC sample from before ART initiation plus at least two post-ART samples. Treatment was received in the United States of America by all participants with HIV. Before DNA extraction, cryopreserved samples of about 0.9-11 million PBMC were thawed and then washed. At the time of the earliest PBMC sample, participants with HIV were aged between 23 and 54 years. PBMC samples from each participant spanned 1-4 timepoints before ART initiation and 2-8 timepoints after ART initiation, with a median of 7 samples. Serial HIV viral load, CD4+ T-cell count, ART history and demographic data were obtained for every participant. Using a Qiagen kit on a QIAcube, genomic DNA was extracted from unsorted PBMC, with samples processed in batches of 12. The immunoSEQ hsTCRB v3.0 assay was used at survey level resolution for TRB variable region sequencing. The targeted TRB sequencing depth was roughly 35,000-50,000 T-cell genomes per sample. An Illumina MiSeq with a v3 150-cycle kit was used to sequence the pooled TRB libraries. Per the authors' processing: Repertoire analysis was run in R within a reproducible Nextflow workflow that covered QC, data transformation and analysis. LymphoSeq2, an R package for exploring AIRR-Seq data, was used to implement custom analyses. Several samples that produced fewer than 5000 total TRB sequences were removed, so some 190 HIV repertoires were analyzed. Among the 170 to 200 HIV repertoires that were kept, approximately 61 were collected before ART initiation and around 130 were collected after ART initiation. Repertoires were downsampled to 5000 TRB nucleotide sequences, with summary statistics averaged over 100 downsampling iterations. TRB sequences were retained for analysis only if CDR3 regions of at least seven amino acids were present. Two measures captured diversity: a Shannon entropy-derived clonality score and the Gini coefficient. In the repertoire networks, any two of the top 5000 CDR3 amino acid sequences were linked whenever the two sequences differed by an edit distance of one. For TRB CDR3 amino acid sequences, GLIPH2 was used to predict antigen specificity groups and MHC restriction. Known CMV, EBV, HIV or tissue antigen associations were flagged by matching CDR3 amino acid sequences against VDJdb and McPAS-TCR. Pre-ART, post-ART and control groups were compared with Wilcoxon signed-rank tests and Holm-Bonferroni correction. TCRdb mirrors the immuneACCESS table, restricted to in-frame sequences. Some clones are absent from its copies; in checked studies, under half trace to an unresolved V gene, and the reason for the others is unknown. The D gene and trimming were derived from the DNA, and the V and J assignments and clone size from that table. The sample data list about 40,000 clones, and approximately 87% of these were observed just once. 4% of the sample is held by the ten biggest clonotypes.

Specimen: unsorted PBMCs, collected 1.2 years after starting antiretroviral therapy. This clonotype originated in a woman aged 45-65 years with HIV. The V and J segments used are TRBV5-4 and TRBJ1-6; the D gene is not confidently resolved. The DNA is TGTGCCAGCAGCTTGGACCCGATGGGTAATTCACCCCTCCACTTT. This gives the protein CASSLDPMGNSPLHF. Beyond the CDR3, the reference TRBV5-4 and TRBJ1-6 genes provide the residues; the full variable domain reads: ETGVTQSPTHLIKTRGQQVTLRCSSQSGHNTVSWYQQALGQGPQFIFQYYREEENGRGNFPPRFSGLQFPNYSSELNVNALELDDSALYLCASSLDPMGNSPLHFGNGTRLTVT.